These 18 T cell receptor beta chains were sequenced from one sample in a study of CD4 T cells in relation to SARS-CoV-2 and coronaviruses. Some clones are missing from TCRdb's copy, which holds only in-frame ones; the method was immunoSEQ multiplex PCR. The table has approximately 41,000 clones, 75% to 90% seen once. For these receptors, no antigen is known. The sample was naive CD4+ T cells from PBMCs, cultured in vitro. Subset in this sample: naive CD4+ T cells isolated by negative enrichment. The source is an adult with COVID-19.

The genes are TRBV6-5 and TRBJ1-6; the D gene is possibly TRBD1 (5 bases). V shed 2 bases and J shed 13 bases, with 15 bases lying between them. The CDR3 has 14 residues. CDR1 and CDR2 from the germline V gene are MNHEY and SVGAGI. CDR3 amino acids: CASSYGGASWPLHF. The CDR3 DNA sequence: TGTGCCAGCAGTTACGGGGGTGCCTCTTGGCCCCTCCACTTT.

The chain couples TRBV7-2 to TRBJ2-1; 8 bases match TRBD1. Germline trimming cut 3 bases from V and 6 bases from J; bases unmatched to any gene: 7. The CDR3 runs 15 residues. In germline, CDR1 is SGHTA, CDR2 FQGNSA. The CDR3 sequence: CASSFRTGRPNEQFF. Written as DNA, the CDR3 is TGTGCCAGCAGCTTCCGGACAGGGAGGCCCAATGAGCAGTTCTTC.

This rearrangement joins TRBV28 to TRBJ2-1, with D unresolved. Per germline, CDR1 MDHEN and CDR2 SYDVKM. Trimming removed 2 bases at V and 10 bases at J, with 9 bases between. The CDR3 runs 12 residues. The CDR3 DNA follows: TGTGCCAGCAGTTTAGAAATTGGGGAGCAGTTCTTC. Translating gives CASSLEIGEQFF.

The V gene is TRBV27, the J gene TRBJ2-1, with TRBD1 identical over 10 bases. The CDR3 loop spans 16 amino acids. CDR1 is MNHEY, CDR2 SMNVEV, per germline (reference sequence). Trimming cost V 4 bases and J 6 bases; bases outside gene matches: 9. The CDR3, as DNA: TGTGCCAGCAGTTCCCCGGGACAGGGGTCCCCCAATGAGCAGTTCTTC. This codes for CASSSPGQGSPNEQFF.

This clone was observed a few times. V usage is TRBV6-2 or TRBV6-3 and J usage is TRBJ2-1; no firm D call. This CDR3 spans 16 amino acids. Per the germline V gene, CDR1 is MNHEY and CDR2 is SVGEGT. Trimming removed 0 bases from V and 6 bases from J, with 15 bases in between. CDR3 nucleotides: TGTGCCAGCAGTTACTCGATCGGTCTGCAAGGCAATGAGCAGTTCTTC. This codes for CASSYSIGLQGNEQFF.

The count of this clone is one. The chain has TRBV24-1 and TRBJ1-4; D might be TRBD1 (5 bases). Trimming took 3 bases from V and 5 from J, leaving 12 bases between them. The CDR3 runs 15 residues. Germline lookup yields CDR1 KGHDR and CDR2 SFDVKD. The CDR3 nucleotides are TGTGCCACCAGTGATCCGACAGCTGGGAATGAAAAACTGTTTTTT. Its translation is CATSDPTAGNEKLFF.

J is TRBJ2-2 and V is TRBV6-2 or TRBV6-3, with D unclear. The germline V and J ends were trimmed by 0 bases and 3 bases, with 5 bases remaining between them. The CDR3 loop spans 14 amino acids. Germline values: CDR1 MNHEY, CDR2 SVGEGT. This CDR3 is CASSYSQDTGELFF. The CDR3 region has the DNA TGTGCCAGCAGTTACTCCCAGGACACCGGGGAGCTGTTTTTT.

This chain connects TRBV3-1 (or the pseudogene TRBV3-2) to TRBJ2-2, with no clear D. CDR1 is LGHDT, CDR2 YNNKEL, per germline (reference sequence). Between the trimmed V and J ends, which lost 1 base and 6 bases, there was a span of 0 bases. CDR3 length: 11 amino acids. CDR3 coding DNA: TGTGCCAGCAGCCAAGCCGGGGAGCTGTTTTTT. Protein sequence: CASSQAGELFF.

The chain uses TRBV7-3 and TRBJ2-1, with D possibly being TRBD2 (6 bases). CDR1 and CDR2 from the germline V gene are SGHTA and FQGTGA. The CDR3 runs 15 residues. V gave up 3 bases and J gave up 7 bases, with 16 bases separating them. CDR3 residues: CASSFLAGSMNEQFF. DNA of the CDR3: TGTGCCAGCAGCTTCTTGGCGGGATCGATGAATGAGCAGTTCTTC.

The chain links TRBV7-2 to TRBJ1-3; possible D gene TRBD1, 5 bases. V was trimmed by 3 bases and J by 0 bases, leaving 9 bases between them. The germline gives CDR1 SGHTA, CDR2 FQGNSA. The CDR3 runs to 15 residues. The CDR3 reads CASSLAGLSGNTIYF. The CDR3 coding sequence is TGTGCCAGCAGCTTGGCGGGGCTCTCTGGAAACACCATATATTTT.

The rearrangement joins TRBV19 to TRBJ2-3; 7 nucleotides match TRBD2. Trimming cost V 3 bases and J 0 bases; bases outside gene matches: 6. The CDR3 has 16 amino acids. Germline CDR1 LNHDA, CDR2 SQIVND (reference sequence). DNA for the CDR3: TGTGCCAGTAGTATGTCTAGCGGTGCTAGCACAGATACGCAGTATTTT. Its protein is CASSMSSGASTDTQYF.

This chain uses TRBV3-1 (or the pseudogene TRBV3-2) with TRBJ2-3, with D possibly TRBD1 on 7 matching bases. Between the trimmed V and J ends, which lost 4 bases and 0 bases, there was a span of 14 bases. Germline CDR1 reads LGHDT; CDR2 reads YNNKEL (reference sequence). This CDR3 is 16 amino acids long. The chain's CDR3 is CASSPSRGTSTDTQYF. The DNA of the CDR3 is TGTGCCAGCAGCCCCTCCAGGGGGACTAGCACAGATACGCAGTATTTT.

The V gene is TRBV15, the J gene TRBJ2-7; 13 bases agree with TRBD2. Germline lookup yields CDR1 LNHNV and CDR2 YYDKDF (reference sequence). V lost 8 bases to trimming and J lost 6 bases; unmatched junction nucleotides: 13. The length of the CDR3 is 16 residues. CDR3 DNA: TGTGCCACCGCCAAACAATCACTAGCGGGAGGGCCCGAGCAGTACTTC. It codes for CATAKQSLAGGPEQYF.

V usage is TRBV10-3 and J usage is TRBJ2-5, with TRBD2 matching 7 bases. Germline assignment: CDR1 ENHRY and CDR2 SYGVKD. V lost 3 bases and J lost 5; bases outside the gene matches: 9. The CDR3 is 15 residues long. The CDR3 spells CAISDRGRAGETQYF. The CDR3 nucleotides are TGTGCCATCAGTGACCGAGGGAGGGCCGGGGAGACCCAGTACTTC.

The chain is built from TRBV3-1 (or the pseudogene TRBV3-2) and TRBJ2-1, with 11 bases aligning to TRBD2. This CDR3 comprises 16 residues. Trimming removed 4 bases from V and 4 bases from J; junction bases left unmatched: 6. Germline V gene data show CDR1 as LGHDT and CDR2 as YNNKEL (reference sequence). This CDR3 reads CASSPQLAGVYNEQFF. CDR3 in DNA: TGTGCCAGCAGCCCACAACTAGCGGGGGTGTACAATGAGCAGTTCTTC.

J is TRBJ2-1 and V is TRBV7-9; 9 nucleotides align to TRBD1. The CDR3 has 13 residues. Germline CDR1 and CDR2: SEHNR and FQNEAQ (reference sequence). V shed 6 bases, J shed 5 bases, and the junction held 2 bases outside the gene matches. CDR3 in amino acids: CASRRTGDNEQFF. The CDR3 DNA sequence: TGTGCCAGCAGAAGGACAGGGGACAATGAGCAGTTCTTC.

The chain joins TRBV27 to TRBJ2-5; 12 bases fit TRBD1. Germline values: CDR1 MNHEY, CDR2 SMNVEV (reference sequence). V gave up 0 bases and J gave up 5 bases; unmatched junction bases: 4. The CDR3 is 16 residues long. CDR3 coding DNA: TGTGCCAGCAGTTTATCGTGGGACAGGGGGCGGGAGACCCAGTACTTC. It yields the protein CASSLSWDRGRETQYF.

The genes are TRBV6-5 and TRBJ1-6; no clear D gene. The CDR3 totals 15 residues. The V gene lost 2 bases and the J gene lost 0 bases, with 5 bases spanning the gap. Germline loops: CDR1 MNHEY, CDR2 SVGAGI. The CDR3 spells CASSYRNSYNSPLHF. In DNA form, the CDR3 reads TGTGCCAGCAGTTACAGGAACTCCTATAATTCACCCCTCCACTTT.